This record looks at one TCR beta chain sequence and its context. Per the germline V gene, CDR1 is MNHNS and CDR2 is SASEGT. With 1 base removed from V and 0 bases from J, the gap between germline ends came to 12 bases. CDR3 size: 16 residues. The data originate from a study of blood T cell repertoires in COVID-19. In the study's own analysis: Reference gene primer amplification gave estimated nucleated cell counts. Produced via immunoSEQ multiplex PCR; TCRdb's table is partial and in-frame only. The V and J calls and clone size were taken over from that table, and D and trimming were inferred from the DNA. The profile shows 120,000 to 150,000 clones, around 87% of them singletons.

This receptor was identified in a woman in her twenties or thirties with acute COVID-19. Sequencing input: PBMCs or T cells enriched from blood (not recorded which). The J gene is TRBJ1-1, the V gene TRBV6-1; D is perhaps TRBD1 (5 bases). CDR3 sequence: CASSEGTAGLNTEAFF. CDR3 nucleotide sequence: TGTGCCAGCAGTGAAGGGACCGCAGGGTTGAACACTGAAGCTTTCTTT.